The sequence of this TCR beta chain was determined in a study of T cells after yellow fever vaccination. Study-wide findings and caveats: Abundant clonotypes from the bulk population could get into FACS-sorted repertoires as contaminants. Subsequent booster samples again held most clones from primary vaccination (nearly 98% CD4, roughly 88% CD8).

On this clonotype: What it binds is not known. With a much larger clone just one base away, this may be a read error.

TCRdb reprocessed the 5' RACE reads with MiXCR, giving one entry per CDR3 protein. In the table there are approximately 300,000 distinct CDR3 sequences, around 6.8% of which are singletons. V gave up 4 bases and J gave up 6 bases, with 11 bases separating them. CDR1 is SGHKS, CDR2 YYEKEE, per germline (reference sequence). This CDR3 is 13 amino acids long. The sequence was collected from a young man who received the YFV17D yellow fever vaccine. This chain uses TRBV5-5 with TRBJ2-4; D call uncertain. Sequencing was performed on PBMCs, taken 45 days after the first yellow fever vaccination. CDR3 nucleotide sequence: TGTGCCAGCAGCACACCTCCGGGAAACATTCAGTACTTC. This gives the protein CASSTPPGNIQYF.